One T cell receptor beta chain is described in this entry. Its target antigen remains unknown. It has no much larger one-base neighbor in the sample; base qualities were not kept. From the germline V gene (reference sequence), CDR1 is LNHDA and CDR2 is SQIVND. V gives up 5 bases and J gives up 6 bases, and the segment between their germline ends measures 13 bases. Its CDR3 holds 13 amino acids, cysteine through phenylalanine. Just CDR3 DNA is preserved here, 39 bases in frame from base 1. Library construction relied on the immunoSEQ multiplex PCR assay. For the multiplex PCR, a mixture combining 60 forward primers for TCR Vbeta segments and 13 reverse primers for TCR Jbeta segments was used. The CDR3 region of rearranged TCR beta genes was amplified from genomic DNA by a multiplex PCR assay. The amplified TCR beta libraries were sequenced on the Illumina HiSeq System as 87-base-pair reads. As for how the authors treated the data: A later analysis tallied roughly 80 million unique TCR beta chains across the 700 or so repertoires, and 10 million to 11 million of those chains were shared by two or more donors. Raw reads were error-corrected and collapsed into unique sequences with a nearest-neighbor algorithm that merged closely related sequences to remove PCR and sequencing errors. To assign V, D and J gene segments, CDR3 sequences were aligned to IMGT reference sequences. Each retained sequence needed at least a six-nucleotide match to both a V gene segment and a J gene segment. Rearrangements were called productive when the CDR3 lacked stop codons and stayed in frame with V and J; all others were non-productive. Following IMGT convention, CDR3 was defined as the stretch from the second conserved V-encoded cysteine up to the conserved J-encoded phenylalanine. Sequences without an unambiguous match to a single V gene segment were excluded from the earlier analysis of 500 to 700 of the donors. An earlier analysis of over 450 of the donors classified V segments as functional when productive rearrangements were above 56.7% and as segregating when the standard deviation between donors was above 5%. To diagnose cytomegalovirus status from the catalog of TCR beta chain sequences, a statistical classification framework was built. In a later analysis, TCR nucleotide sequences were compared against IMGT/GENE-DB human TR gene sequences so that V and J genes could be assigned. In a later analysis, CDR3 sequences and most-parsimonious VDJ recombination scenarios were assigned using the TCRdist pipeline. In a later analysis, each TCR beta chain was defined by its CDR3 amino acid sequence together with its V-gene family, and reads without a unique V-gene family were excluded. To address suspected cross-contamination and a sequencing artifact, a later analysis removed roughly 580 highly shared, low-generation-probability nucleotide sequences. In a later analysis, a clonal expansion index for each public chain was calculated from normalized within-repertoire ranks of inferred template counts. In a later analysis, generation probabilities were computed with a VDJ recombination model fitted to out-of-frame rearrangements, and the resulting probabilities were checked against IGoR. In a later analysis, TCR-TCR, TCR-HLA and TCR-CMV co-occurrence was scored with hypergeometric tests, and a repertoire-size bias correction was applied to TCR pairs. In a later analysis, false discovery rates were estimated by permuting HLA or CMV assignments 20 times. A later analysis grouped co-occurring TCRs with DBSCAN, adding TCRdist sequence similarity when clustering within HLA-allele-positive subsets. Repertoires with fewer than 30,000 or more than 120,000 public chains were left out of co-occurrence clustering, as were about 5 repertoires with anomalous nucleotide sharing. The table comes from immuneACCESS by way of TCRdb, which keeps in-frame sequences with V and J called. Part of the clones is missing from these tables; in studies checked, under half for an unresolved V gene and the rest for unknown reasons. The V and J calls and clone size come from that table; D and trimming were worked out from the DNA. The sample includes 100,000 to 150,000 clones, with more than 60% observed a single time. The ten top clones hold 13% of the sample.

These data belong to a study of cytomegalovirus exposure and HLA in healthy donors (dated by TCRdb to about 2017). Turning to the overall study: In an earlier analysis of around 540 of the donors, 276 Gb of sequence data and 100 million or so unique TCR beta sequences from about 179 million T cells were reported. The study combined high-throughput TCR immunosequencing, statistical association of individual TCRs with disease status, and machine learning to predict cytomegalovirus infection status. To study patterns of TCR occurrence, a later analysis re-analyzed previously published TCR beta repertoires from 550 to 800 donors and added high-resolution HLA genotyping. The later analysis used no new phenotypic data to find candidate immune exposures, relying instead on TCR beta sequences and their occurrence across donors. HLA typing included class I and class II loci at four-digit resolution. Genome-wide SNP genotypes for about 65% of the roughly 670 donors were used in a later genetic analysis, which treated that subset as a discovery cohort. In addition to the first cohort of 650 to 750 subjects, a separate validation cohort of approximately 130 different subjects was used. Every repertoire in the discovery cohort had been generated on one and the same sequencing platform. On average, about 200,000 unique TCR beta nucleotide sequences were sequenced per donor among more than 350 genotyped donors of the cohort, with 15% to 20% of those sequences being non-productive. Four or five DR-DQ haplotypes were treated as single units for association and clustering because of strong linkage in the cohort. The number of donors typed differed by locus, with roughly 620-630 for A, B, C, DRB1 and DQB1, around 500 for DQA1, 600 to 610 for DPA1, and some 450 for DPB1. The study profiled the T cell repertoires of 500 to 800 subjects by immunosequencing and related them to cytomegalovirus serostatus. The genetic ancestry cluster associated with self-reported Caucasian donors included 81% of the approximately 410 genotyped donors. An early release covering 550 to 700 HLA-typed donors comprised approximately 290 gigabases of sequencing data and around 80 million unique TCR sequences. Donor age, sex, ethnicity and CMV serostatus were collected together with the repertoire data. In an earlier analysis of 587 of the donors, high-throughput TCR beta sequencing was used to judge whether each TCR beta V gene segment behaved as functional or pseudogenic. The aim of the study was to test whether cataloging public T cell receptors could identify signatures of past pathogen exposure.

The research as a whole found: Several of the top co-occurrence clusters appeared to be linked to parvovirus B19, influenza, CMV and Epstein-Barr virus, according to a later analysis. In a later analysis, HLA-associated TCR beta chains showed more clonal expansion and lower generation probabilities than non-associated chains that were equally common. When HLA alleles, especially DR and DQ, strongly co-occurred, attributing TCR associations to individual alleles was difficult. In vitro tests confirmed that a few of the cytomegalovirus-associated TCR beta chains recognize cytomegalovirus antigens. Because HLA typing was unavailable for some donors at each locus, only the typed subset was used in association tests. Approximately 18 rarely observed V segments, including chromosome 9 orphons, were excluded from the earlier analysis of just under 600 of the donors because counts were too low. A later analysis associated 17,000 or so TCR beta sequences with specific HLA alleles at a false discovery rate of 0.05. In a later analysis, the rate of TCR association differed among HLA loci, with DRB1 alleles having the most associated TCRs and HLA-C alleles having the fewest. According to a later genetic analysis, donors in an Asian-associated ancestry cluster had fewer N-insertions in productive TCRs than the approximately 650-donor mean. For the cohort, immune exposure information was limited to CMV serostatus. The classifier was reported to diagnose cytomegalovirus status with high specificity and sensitivity in both the original cohort and the validation cohort. Some IMGT-functional V segments, including TRBV6-2 and TRBV6-3, could not be told apart with the 87-base-pair reads, so those segments were excluded. Linkage disequilibrium might explain the correlated functional status among segregating V segments, but an unknown experimental factor could not be ruled out. An earlier analysis of roughly 570 of the donors showed that most TCR beta V segments appeared in productive rearrangements either about 90% or about 30% of the time, which broadly matched IMGT annotations. A total of 150 to 200 TCR beta chains were listed by the study as associated with cytomegalovirus. Across donors, most TCR sequences were observed very rarely, whereas some public TCRs were present in many individuals. Presence/absence analyses assumed roughly uniform sequencing depth across donors, an assumption that may not hold. V-gene and J-gene trimming of TCR beta chains was associated with a missense DCLRE1C variant in a later genetic analysis, and the association was replicated in an independent cohort. The authors suggested that the approach could potentially be extended to other disease states and immunological phenotypes. The cohort was sequenced for TCR beta chains only, and without alpha or paired-chain data the features that could be detected were limited. A further reported finding was that TCR beta sequences accurately predicted the HLA-A and HLA-B alleles for most subjects in the first cohort. According to a later analysis, most CMV-associated TCR beta chains appeared to be HLA-restricted, and the HLA associations seemed to be driven largely by CMV exposure. A cluster of highly shared sequence variants was judged likely to be a technical artifact of the sequencing pipeline.

The cohort consisted of fewer than 700 healthy bone marrow donors. At the time of sampling, every cohort member was nominally healthy, though immune exposures that went unrecorded were likely present. The donor tested CMV seropositive, placing the donor among the 250 to 350 seropositive members of the cohort. A peripheral blood sample was collected from each donor, and TCR beta sequencing was performed on peripheral blood mononuclear cells. The Qiagen DNeasy Blood Extraction Kit was used to extract genomic DNA from the blood cell samples. Sequences were obtained from PBMCs. This clonotype originated in a woman aged 60 to 75 in good health and CMV-seropositive. The chain was built from TRBV19 and TRBJ1-1, with TRBD1 as a weak D call on 6 bases. This receptor carries the CDR3 CASSSSGTPEAFF. The nucleotide sequence is given as TGTGCCAGTAGTTCTTCGGGGACACCTGAAGCTTTCTTT.